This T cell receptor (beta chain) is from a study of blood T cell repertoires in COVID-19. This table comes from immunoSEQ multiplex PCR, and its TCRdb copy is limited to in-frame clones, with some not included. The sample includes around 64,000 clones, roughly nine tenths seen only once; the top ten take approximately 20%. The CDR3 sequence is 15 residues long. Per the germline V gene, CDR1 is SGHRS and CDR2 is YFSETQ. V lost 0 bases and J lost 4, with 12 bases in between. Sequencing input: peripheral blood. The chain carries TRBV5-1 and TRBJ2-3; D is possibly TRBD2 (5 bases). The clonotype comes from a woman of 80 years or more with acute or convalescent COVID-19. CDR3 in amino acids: CASSLGGREADTQYF. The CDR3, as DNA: TGCGCCAGCAGCTTGGGAGGGAGAGAGGCAGATACGCAGTATTTT. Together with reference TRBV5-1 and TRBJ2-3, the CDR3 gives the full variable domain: KAGVTQTPRYLIKTRGQQVTLSCSPISGHRSVSWYQQTPGQGLQFLFEYFSETQRNKGNFPGRFSGRQFSNSRSEMNVSTLELGDSALYLCASSLGGREADTQYFGPGTRLTVL.